The 20 T cell receptor beta chains given below trace back to one sample, sequenced in a study of cytomegalovirus exposure and HLA in healthy donors. 60 Vbeta and 13 Jbeta primers were used in PCR. Assay used: immunoSEQ multiplex PCR; TCRdb lists only in-frame clones, some missing. The repertoire holds 90,000 to 140,000 clones, with more than 60% as singletons. Sequenced material: PBMCs. Source of these receptors: a male donor in good health and CMV-seronegative.

The chain carries TRBV6-5 and TRBJ2-7; 8 nucleotides match TRBD1. Trimming at V came to 3 bases and at J to 3 bases, leaving 7 bases not matched to a gene. CDR3 length equals 15 residues. CDR1 is MNHEY and CDR2 is SVGAGI in the germline V gene. The CDR3 is CASSYRPDRGYEQYF. Here the CDR3 DNA reads TGTGCCAGCAGTTATAGACCCGACAGGGGCTACGAGCAGTACTTC.

V gene TRBV10-3 combines with J gene TRBJ2-5; 16 positions match TRBD2. After removal of 10 bases from V and 5 bases from J, the junction contained 4 bases not matched to a gene. The germline CDR1 and CDR2 sequences are ENHRY and SYGVKD. The CDR3 runs 14 residues. CDR3 coding DNA: TGTGCCACCGGGACTAGCGGGAGGGCGGAGACCCAGTACTTC. The encoded protein is CATGTSGRAETQYF.

This chain links TRBV6-1 with TRBJ2-3, with no clear D. The CDR3 runs to 14 residues. Trimming stripped 5 bases from V and 5 bases from J, with 14 bases between. CDR1 is MNHNS and CDR2 is SASEGT in the germline V gene. The CDR3 spells CASSKPDLGDTQYF. CDR3 DNA sequence: TGTGCCAGCAGTAAGCCAGACTTGGGAGATACGCAGTATTTT.

The chain links TRBV5-1 to TRBJ2-7, with D possibly being TRBD1 (5 bases). The CDR3 covers 13 residues. V lost 0 bases and J 2 bases, leaving 6 bases between the germline ends. The germline V gene has CDR1 SGHRS and CDR2 YFSETQ. CDR3 amino acids: CASSLEGTYEQYF. The CDR3 DNA reads as TGCGCCAGCAGCTTGGAGGGGACCTACGAGCAGTACTTC. Full variable domain (remainder filled in from reference TRBV5-1 and TRBJ2-7): KAGVTQTPRYLIKTRGQQVTLSCSPISGHRSVSWYQQTPGQGLQFLFEYFSETQRNKGNFPGRFSGRQFSNSRSEMNVSTLELGDSALYLCASSLEGTYEQYFGPGTRLTVT.

The chain recombines TRBV5-1 with TRBJ2-5; 8 bases align to TRBD1. Per the germline V gene, CDR1 is SGHRS and CDR2 is YFSETQ. The trim removed 2 bases at V and 2 bases at J, leaving 5 bases unmatched. There are 15 residues in the CDR3. The CDR3 DNA reads as TGCGCCAGCAGCTTCAGAGGGACAGGACAAGAGACCCAGTACTTC. Amino acid sequence: CASSFRGTGQETQYF.

The chain carries TRBV7-3 and TRBJ2-7; 7 bases align to TRBD1. Germline CDR1 is SGHTA and CDR2 is FQGTGA. V lost 3 bases, J lost 7 bases, and 0 bases stayed unmatched. This CDR3 spans 11 amino acids. CDR3 bases: TGTGCCAGCAGCTTCAGGGGGGAGCAGTACTTC. It is translated as CASSFRGEQYF.

V and J are TRBV2 and TRBJ2-7; 10 bases are shared with TRBD2. The CDR3 length is 15 residues. Germline trimming cut 7 bases from V and 0 bases from J; bases unmatched to any gene: 6. Germline CDR1 is SNHLY and CDR2 is FYNNEI. CDR3 sequence: CASTRSSGSSYEQYF. The CDR3 bases are TGTGCCAGCACACGATCTAGCGGGAGCTCCTACGAGCAGTACTTC.

The V gene is TRBV27, the J gene TRBJ2-7, with D perhaps TRBD1 (5 bases). The germline gives CDR1 MNHEY, CDR2 SMNVEV (reference sequence). V shed 3 bases and J shed 0 bases, with 9 bases lying between them. The CDR3 sequence is 14 residues long. CDR3: CASSFQGGSYEQYF. The CDR3 DNA follows: TGTGCCAGCAGTTTCCAGGGTGGCTCCTACGAGCAGTACTTC.

This chain uses TRBV6-5 with TRBJ2-7; 11 bases line up with TRBD1. CDR1 is MNHEY, CDR2 SVGAGI, per germline. V trimming: 6 bases; J trimming: 6 bases; junction bases outside the gene matches: 7. This CDR3 region has 14 residues. CDR3 DNA sequence: TGTGCCAGCAGCCCCCGGACAGGGGGCCTCGAGCAGTACTTC. Residues: CASSPRTGGLEQYF.

V gene TRBV27 combines with J gene TRBJ2-2, with D perhaps TRBD2 (6 bases). Germline CDR1 MNHEY, CDR2 SMNVEV (reference sequence). V lost 6 bases, J lost 1 base, and 12 bases lay in between. This CDR3 comprises 15 residues. The CDR3 DNA reads as TGTGCCAGCAGGCGTGAGCGGGTGAACACCGGGGAGCTGTTTTTT. The encoded protein is CASRRERVNTGELFF.

The chain recombines TRBV7-2 with TRBJ2-7; TRBD2 matches at 7 bases. The CDR3 totals 15 residues. Germline trimming cut 2 bases from V and 2 bases from J; bases unmatched to any gene: 6. Looked up from germline, CDR1 is SGHTA and CDR2 is FQGNSA. The CDR3 DNA reads as TGTGCCAGCAGCTTAAGTACTAGCGAAACCTACGAGCAGTACTTC. It is translated as CASSLSTSETYEQYF. Full variable domain (outside the CDR3, taken from reference TRBV7-2 and TRBJ2-7): GAGVSQSPSNKVTEKGKDVELRCDPISGHTALYWYRQSLGQGLEFLIYFQGNSAPDKSGLPSDRFSAERTGGSVSTLTIQRTQQEDSAVYLCASSLSTSETYEQYFGPGTRLTVT.

This sequence joins TRBV5-1 and TRBJ1-1, with D unresolved. Looked up from germline, CDR1 is SGHRS and CDR2 is YFSETQ. V was pared by 4 bases and J by 0 bases, with 13 bases between. The CDR3 length is 15 residues. CDR3 amino acids: CASSPQAVLNTEAFF. DNA for the CDR3: TGCGCCAGCAGCCCCCAAGCGGTATTGAACACTGAAGCTTTCTTT.

This chain joins TRBV9 and TRBJ2-5; 11 bases match TRBD2. V shed 3 bases, J shed 2 bases, and the junction held 3 bases outside the gene matches. The CDR3 runs 15 residues. Germline-derived CDR1 and CDR2 are SGDLS and YYNGEE. This CDR3 is CASSAIAGGQETQYF. For the CDR3, the DNA is TGTGCCAGCAGCGCAATAGCGGGGGGGCAAGAGACCCAGTACTTC.

The chain uses TRBV5-4 and TRBJ2-7; the match to TRBD1 covers 9 bases. In germline, CDR1 is SGHNT, CDR2 YYREEE (reference sequence). This CDR3 contains 16 residues. J lost 2 bases, V lost 0 bases, and 6 bases had no gene match. The DNA for the CDR3 is TGTGCCAGCAGCTTGGGGGAGAGACAGGGGGCCTACGAGCAGTACTTC. Its translation: CASSLGERQGAYEQYF. Full variable domain (missing parts from reference TRBV5-4 and TRBJ2-7): ETGVTQSPTHLIKTRGQQVTLRCSSQSGHNTVSWYQQALGQGPQFIFQYYREEENGRGNFPPRFSGLQFPNYSSELNVNALELDDSALYLCASSLGERQGAYEQYFGPGTRLTVT.

The chain links TRBV5-1 to TRBJ2-7; no clear D. The CDR3 consists of 12 residues. V was clipped by 3 bases and J by 3 bases, with 7 bases between them. Looked up from germline, CDR1 is SGHRS and CDR2 is YFSETQ. The CDR3 loop reads CASSSSGYEQYF. In nucleotides, the CDR3 is TGCGCCAGCAGCTCCTCCGGCTACGAGCAGTACTTC.

V usage is TRBV20-1 and J usage is TRBJ2-7; no clear D. Germline V gene data show CDR1 as DFQATT and CDR2 as SNEGSKA (reference sequence). This CDR3 is 11 amino acids long. The V end was cut by 3 bases, the J end by 3 bases, with 6 bases between. CDR3 DNA sequence: TGCAGTGCTAGCCCCATCTACGAGCAGTACTTC. Translation: CSASPIYEQYF.

The V and J genes are TRBV5-1 and TRBJ2-5, with D possibly TRBD2 on 7 matching bases. The J call is uncertain, as TRBJ2-7 better fits the DNA end. The germline V gene has CDR1 SGHRS and CDR2 YFSETQ. This CDR3 is built from 15 residues. CDR3 DNA sequence: TGCGCCAGCAGCCCACGTTGGGGGGGGCCGGACGAGCAGTACTTC. Its protein product is CASSPRWGGPDEQYF.

The CDR3 sequence is CATRELTDTQYF. The DNA of the CDR3 is TGTGCCACACGGGAGCTCACAGATACGCAGTATTTT. This chain connects TRBV15 to TRBJ2-3, with D tentatively TRBD2 (6 bases). The germline V and J ends were trimmed by 9 bases and 2 bases, with 9 bases remaining between them. This CDR3 region has 12 residues. CDR1 is LNHNV, CDR2 YYDKDF, per germline (reference sequence).

CDR3 coding DNA: TGTGCCAGCAGCTTAAATCTAGCGGGCAGCGATGAGCAGTTCTTC. The encoded protein is CASSLNLAGSDEQFF. The rearrangement joins TRBV11-3 to TRBJ2-1, with 8 bases that match TRBD2. Germline V gives CDR1 SGHNT, CDR2 YENEEA. V trimming: 2 bases; J trimming: 8 bases; junction bases outside the gene matches: 8. The CDR3 loop spans 15 amino acids.

The chain carries TRBV7-2 and TRBJ1-1, with TRBD1 as a possible D gene (5 bases). CDR1 and CDR2 from the germline V gene are SGHTA and FQGNSA. The CDR3 is made up of 16 amino acids. V was clipped by 8 bases and J by 1 base, with 20 bases between them. The DNA of the CDR3 is TGTGCCAGCTCCGTCGAAAGGGGATTAAGGAACACTGAAGCTTTCTTT. Amino acids: CASSVERGLRNTEAFF.